The entry that follows covers one T cell receptor beta chain sequence. What it binds is not known. With a much larger clone just one base away, this may be a read error. This sample's RNA came from whole unsorted tissue. Germline values: CDR1 SGHDT, CDR2 YYEEEE. The CDR3 has 12 residues. These data are taken from a study of tumor and adjacent non-tumor tissue in lung cancer. Study-wide background: Patients comprised about a dozen adenocarcinoma, a couple of squamous cell carcinoma and 1 small cell lung cancer. On average, productive TCRbeta reads reached a few million per sample. Aged about 31 to 76 years, patients included roughly 10 men and roughly five women with stage I to III disease. Study-wide results and limits: Normal lung showed higher cumulative top 100 clone frequency than tumor.

A modified ARM-PCR protocol with three rounds of nested PCR amplified TCRbeta. TCRdb called the multiplex PCR reads again in MiXCR, with one record for every CDR3 protein. The table lists about 90,000 distinct CDR3 sequences, more than 60% of them singletons. The chain carries TRBV5-6 and TRBJ1-4; no reliable D call. The sequencing input was lung tumor tissue. This TCR derives from a man between 65 and 79 years old with non-small cell lung cancer. This CDR3 is CANSRKGGKLFF. As DNA, the CDR3 is TGTGCCAACAGCCGGAAGGGAGGAAAACTGTTTTTT.